Presented here are 18 T cell receptor beta chains from one specimen sequenced in a study of blood T cell repertoires in COVID-19 (dated by TCRdb to the early 2020s). The library was prepared using the immunoSEQ multiplex PCR assay. Imported from immuneACCESS, the table was reduced by TCRdb to in-frame sequences with V and J called. These copies leave out some clones; in studies compared against another copy, an unresolved V gene accounts for under half, and the cause of the remainder is not known. This sample has about 120,000 clones in its table, and roughly 88% of those were observed once. The top ten hold approximately 4.2% of the sample. Sequencing used peripheral blood. The source is a man aged 40-49 years with acute or convalescent COVID-19.

The chain couples TRBV9 to TRBJ1-5; 7 nucleotides align to TRBD1. The CDR3 is 16 residues long. The J segment lost 0 bases and the V segment lost 4 bases, leaving 7 bases of the junction unmatched. Germline values: CDR1 SGDLS, CDR2 YYNGEE. The CDR3 sequence is CASSPGGQSSNQPQHF. The CDR3 nucleotides read TGTGCCAGCAGCCCCGGGGGACAGTCTAGCAATCAGCCCCAGCATTTT.

The chain has TRBV5-4 and TRBJ1-3; the D gene is possibly TRBD1 (5 bases). V was clipped by 0 bases and J by 0 bases, with 10 bases between them. Germline V gene sequence: CDR1 SGHNT, CDR2 YYREEE (reference sequence). The CDR3 has 16 residues. CDR3 region: CASSLDRPVSGNTIYF. The CDR3 DNA sequence: TGTGCCAGCAGCTTGGACAGGCCGGTCTCTGGAAACACCATATATTTT.

This chain uses TRBV9 with TRBJ2-2, with 11 nucleotides matching TRBD2. Germline V gene lookup returns CDR1 SGDLS and CDR2 YYNGEE. The CDR3 totals 17 residues. J gave up 5 bases and V 0 bases, and 6 bases lay outside the gene matches. This CDR3 reads CASSVGLAGGRTGELFF. DNA of the CDR3: TGTGCCAGCAGCGTAGGGCTAGCGGGGGGTCGAACCGGGGAGCTGTTTTTT.

CDR3: CASSLGLAGGPTSTDTQYF. Written as DNA, the CDR3 is TGTGCCAGCTCCCTGGGACTAGCGGGAGGACCCACTAGCACAGATACGCAGTATTTT. The chain carries TRBV18 and TRBJ2-3; 15 nucleotides line up with TRBD2. Germline V gene lookup returns CDR1 KGHSH and CDR2 LQKENI. V lost 6 bases, J lost 0 bases, and 10 bases stayed unmatched. The CDR3 is 19 amino acids.

The CDR3 coding sequence is TGTGCCAGCAGCTTAGGCAGGGGGGACACTGAAGCTTTCTTT. Amino acids: CASSLGRGDTEAFF. The genes are TRBV13 and TRBJ1-1, with 7 bases identical to TRBD1. The germline CDR1 and CDR2 sequences are PRHDT and FYEKMQ (reference sequence). The CDR3 sequence is 14 residues long. The junction had 1 base not matched to a gene; V was cut back by 0 bases and J by 3 bases. The entire variable domain, with the rest obtained from reference TRBV13 and TRBJ1-1, is as follows: AAGVIQSPRHLIKEKRETATLKCYPIPRHDTVYWYQQGPGQDPQFLISFYEKMQSDKGSIPDRFSAQQFSDYHSELNMSSLELGDSALYFCASSLGRGDTEAFFGQGTRLTVV.

The chain recombines TRBV18 with TRBJ1-2; no reliable D call. Germline-derived CDR1 and CDR2 are KGHSH and LQKENI. The CDR3 totals 13 residues. V was pared by 2 bases and J by 2 bases, with 6 bases between. The CDR3 spells CASSPEENYGYTF. The CDR3, as DNA: TGTGCCAGCTCACCAGAGGAAAACTATGGCTACACCTTC.

The chain links TRBV4-2 to TRBJ1-3; D not certain. The germline V gene encodes CDR1 LGHNA and CDR2 YNFKEQ. V gave up 1 base and J gave up 3 bases, with 13 bases separating them. The CDR3 is 16 amino acids. CDR3 region: CASSQVEGGIGNTIYF. The CDR3 coding sequence is TGTGCCAGCAGCCAAGTTGAAGGAGGGATTGGAAACACCATATATTTT.

This clone was recorded many times. This chain links TRBV21-1 with TRBJ2-5; no check of the table's D call, TRBD1, against the DNA was made. TRBV21-1 is shown as a pseudogene. CDR3 length: 16 residues. Written as DNA, the CDR3 is TGTGCCAGCAGGCGACCGGGACAGGGGCTTGTGGAGACCCAGTACTTC. This sequence encodes CASRRPGQGLVETQYF.

The rearrangement joins TRBV1 to TRBJ2-1; TRBD1, as called in the table, went unchecked against the DNA. TRBV1 is flagged as a pseudogene. There are 18 residues in the CDR3. The CDR3 reads CTSSQDPLPQVDYNEQFF. The CDR3 coding sequence is TGCACCAGCAGCCAAGATCCCCTACCACAGGTGGACTACAATGAGCAGTTCTTC.

The CDR3 region is CASSFKGTEYSTDTQYF. Written as DNA, the CDR3 is TGCGCCAGCAGTTTCAAAGGGACAGAATACAGCACAGATACGCAGTATTTT. The rearrangement links TRBV5-1 to TRBJ2-3; 7 bases fit TRBD1. In germline, CDR1 is SGHRS, CDR2 YFSETQ. This CDR3 spans 17 amino acids. V shed 5 bases and J 0 bases; nucleotides not matched to a gene: 12.

This chain connects TRBV5-6 to TRBJ1-1, with TRBD1 identical over 8 bases. The CDR3 is 15 residues long. Looked up from germline, CDR1 is SGHDT and CDR2 is YYEEEE. V shed 2 bases and J 4 bases; nucleotides not matched to a gene: 7. The CDR3 loop is CASSFSDREGTEAFF. The CDR3 nucleotides are TGTGCCAGCAGCTTCTCGGACAGGGAAGGCACTGAAGCTTTCTTT.

The chain recombines TRBV10-3 with TRBJ1-2, with D possibly TRBD1 on 5 matching bases. The V end was cut by 2 bases, the J end by 5 bases, with 6 bases between. CDR1 is ENHRY and CDR2 is SYGVKD in the germline V gene. The CDR3 is 12 amino acids. The CDR3 loop reads CAISEGGYGYTF. CDR3 DNA sequence: TGTGCCATCAGTGAGGGGGGGTATGGCTACACCTTC.

In its sample, this clone was seen once. The rearrangement links TRBV27 to TRBJ2-1; 9 bases fit TRBD2. The germline V gene encodes CDR1 MNHEY and CDR2 SMNVEV (reference sequence). V was clipped by 0 bases and J by 7 bases; unmatched bases: 7. This CDR3 is built from 16 residues. DNA of the CDR3: TGTGCCAGCAGTTTATCATGGGGACTAGCTAATAATGAGCAGTTCTTC. Encoded protein: CASSLSWGLANNEQFF.

The V call is TRBV25-1, the J call TRBJ1-2; D remains unclear. This CDR3 contains 13 residues. Trimming cost V 5 bases and J 0 bases, with 7 bases left between them. In germline, CDR1 is MGHDK, CDR2 SYGVNS. CDR3 in amino acids: CASSLGANYGYTF. The CDR3 region has the DNA TGTGCCAGCAGTCTAGGAGCTAACTATGGCTACACCTTC.

This chain's CDR3 is CSATSGGHTPYNEQFF. The CDR3 DNA reads as TGCAGCGCCACTAGCGGGGGCCACACCCCCTACAATGAGCAGTTCTTC. The rearrangement uses TRBV29-1 and TRBJ2-1, with TRBD2 identical over 11 bases. V dropped 7 bases and J dropped 2; count of bases not matched to a gene: 10. Germline V gives CDR1 SQVTM, CDR2 ANQGSEA. CDR3 length equals 16 residues.

The V and J genes are TRBV5-4 and TRBJ1-1, with D perhaps TRBD1 (5 bases). This CDR3 has 16 amino acids. The V end was cut by 1 base, the J end by 1 base, with 14 bases between. CDR1 is SGHNT and CDR2 is YYREEE in the germline V gene (reference sequence). CDR3 sequence reads: CASSLQGGSRNTEAFF. DNA for the CDR3: TGTGCCAGCAGCTTGCAGGGAGGGTCCAGGAACACTGAAGCTTTCTTT. The whole variable domain, filled in from reference TRBV5-4 and TRBJ1-1, reads ETGVTQSPTHLIKTRGQQVTLRCSSQSGHNTVSWYQQALGQGPQFIFQYYREEENGRGNFPPRFSGLQFPNYSSELNVNALELDDSALYLCASSLQGGSRNTEAFFGQGTRLTVV.

This clone was seen a handful of times. The V and J genes are TRBV3-1 (or the pseudogene TRBV3-2) and TRBJ2-7; 7 positions agree with TRBD2. The CDR3 spans 14 residues. Per the germline V gene, CDR1 is LGHDT and CDR2 is YNNKEL (reference sequence). Trimming cost V 0 bases and J 9 bases; bases outside gene matches: 8. CDR3 sequence: CASSQDLGLRSQYF. CDR3 sequence (DNA): TGTGCCAGCAGCCAAGATTTGGGACTACGGTCGCAGTACTTC.

V gene TRBV6-2 or TRBV6-3 combines with J gene TRBJ1-2; TRBD1 agrees at 10 bases. Unmatched junction bases numbered 8, after V lost 5 bases and J lost 8 bases. The CDR3 is made up of 14 amino acids. Germline lookup yields CDR1 MNHEY and CDR2 SVGEGT. The CDR3 here is CASSLDRGRGGYTF. The CDR3 nucleotides read TGTGCCAGCAGTCTCGACAGGGGGCGAGGGGGCTACACCTTC.